This TCR beta chain emerged from a study of a mutant IDH1 vaccine in newly diagnosed glioma. The repertoire was sequenced with immunoSEQ multiplex PCR; TCRdb's copy has only in-frame clones and lacks some. The profile shows roughly 51,000 clones, less than 85% of them singletons. V gave up 1 base and J gave up 5 bases; unmatched junction bases: 8. Per the germline V gene, CDR1 is KGHSH and CDR2 is LQKENI. CDR3 length: 16 residues. This clone was recorded only once. The antigen is unknown. Time point here: week 47, end of study. Mutant IDH1 20-mer peptide, at 300 ug, made up each vaccine dose, with topical imiquimod.

The input for sequencing was PBMCs, taken from a glioma patient whose treatment included an IDH1 peptide vaccine. The receptor was isolated from a woman in her twenties or thirties with glioma. Some clones in this sample may be carry-over from other donors' samples. This chain uses TRBV18 with TRBJ2-7, with 10 bases that match TRBD2. Written as DNA, the CDR3 is TGTGCCAGCTCACCACTACTAGCGGGGCTCTCGGACGAGCAGTACTTC. It encodes CASSPLLAGLSDEQYF. The whole variable domain, filled in from reference TRBV18 and TRBJ2-7, reads NAGVMQNPRHLVRRRGQEARLRCSPMKGHSHVYWYRQLPEEGLKFMVYLQKENIIDESGMPKERFSAEFPKEGPSILRIQQVVRGDSAAYFCASSPLLAGLSDEQYFGPGTRLTVT.